This T cell receptor (beta chain) was sequenced in a study of cytomegalovirus exposure and HLA in healthy donors. PCR primers comprised 60 Vbeta and 13 Jbeta primers. Sequenced by immunoSEQ multiplex PCR; TCRdb stores in-frame clones only, minus some. The sample has 100,000 to 150,000 clones, over 60% seen once; the top ten hold 4.8%. The CDR3 is 17 residues long. Trimming removed 1 base from V and 7 bases from J; junction bases left unmatched: 12. The V gene's germline CDR1 is SGHVS and CDR2 FNYEAQ. While unrecorded immune exposures were likely, the donors were nominally healthy when sampled. Study-level points and caveats: In all likelihood, a cluster of highly shared sequence variants was a sequencing artifact.

About this clone: The target antigen is unknown.

The receptor was derived from a man aged 60-69 years in good health and CMV-seropositive. What was sequenced was PBMCs. The gene calls are TRBV7-6 and TRBJ2-2; 7 bases align to TRBD2. The CDR3 nucleotides read TGTGCCAGCAGCTTAGTCGGGCGGCGGGGGTACGGCGGGGAGCTGTTTTTT. Translated: CASSLVGRRGYGGELFF.